This T cell receptor beta chain was recorded in a study of cytomegalovirus exposure and HLA in healthy donors. Study at large: About 79 million unique TCRs from HLA-typed donors were held in an early data release.

PCR amplification relied on 60 Vbeta primers (plus 13 Jbeta primers). Assay used: immunoSEQ multiplex PCR; TCRdb lists only in-frame clones, some missing. The sample records 170,000 or so clones, around 80% being singletons. For this clone: Its cognate antigen is unknown.

Study results and limitations: Later analysis demonstrated an association between a missense DCLRE1C variant and TCR beta V- and J-gene trimming. On later analysis, the bulk of CMV-associated TCR beta chains appeared to be HLA-restricted.

The CDR3 runs to 15 residues. Trimming removed 5 bases from V and 3 bases from J; junction bases left unmatched: 5. Germline V CDR1 and CDR2: MNHEY, SMNVEV (reference sequence). Sequencing was carried out using PBMCs. This receptor was obtained from a woman in her forties or fifties in good health and CMV-seropositive. The chain joins TRBV27 to TRBJ1-5; 9 bases agree with TRBD1. The CDR3 DNA sequence: TGTGCCAGCAGTCCCGGGACAGGGCCCAATCAGCCCCAGCATTTT. It specifies CASSPGTGPNQPQHF.